The T cell receptor beta chain under discussion was sequenced for a study of T cells in Graves' hyperthyroidism and ophthalmopathy. Study-wide background: Peripheral blood was obtained at initial diagnosis, preceding any treatment.

There were TCR beta CDR3 regions amplified from RNA transcripts. The primer set for the first-round RT-PCR of the TCR CDR3 was HTBI. TCRdb re-analysed the multiplex PCR reads in MiXCR, keeping a single row per CDR3 protein. Among more than 300,000 distinct CDR3 sequences listed, 15% to 20% were seen once. This CDR3 has 12 residues. Trimming cost V 7 bases and J 8 bases, with 14 bases left between them. Germline values: CDR1 MDHEN, CDR2 SYDVKM. This clonotype was recorded at least ten times. Pregnant or lactating patients were excluded, as were those with uncontrolled infection or other autoimmune disease.

This chain connects TRBV28 to TRBJ1-1; D unresolved. This TCR derives from a man aged 18 to 30 with Graves' ophthalmopathy. Sequencing was carried out using blood. CDR3 amino acids: CASTHRASEAFF. The CDR3, as DNA: TGTGCCAGCACCCACCGCGCGTCGGAAGCTTTCTTT. Based on the CDR3 plus reference TRBV28 and TRBJ1-1, the full variable domain is DVKVTQSSRYLVKRTGEKVFLECVQDMDHENMFWYRQDPGLGLRLIYFSYDVKMKEKGDIPEGYSVSREKKERFSLILESASTNQTSMYLCASTHRASEAFFGQGTRLTVV.